The 27 T cell receptor beta chains below come from one sample, sequenced in a study of OX40 agonist ivuxolimab in advanced cancers. The library was built by means of the immunoSEQ multiplex PCR assay. What TCRdb holds here is the immuneACCESS table cut down to in-frame rearrangements. Part of the clones is not present; checked against another copy, under half of the missing clones reflect an unresolved V gene, and the others are unexplained. The sample data list 25,000 to 35,000 clones, and approximately 84% of these were observed just once. The top ten constitute approximately 28% of the sample. Source: CD4+ or CD8+ T cells sorted from blood, taken in a trial of the OX40 agonist ivuxolimab. The receptor source for this set is an adult with an advanced solid tumor such as melanoma, head and neck, liver or kidney cancer.

The CDR3 nucleotides read TGTGCCATCAGTGAGTCTGCAGGGACGGGCACTGAAGCTTTCTTT. The encoded protein is CAISESAGTGTEAFF. This chain connects TRBV10-3 to TRBJ1-1, with D perhaps TRBD1 (5 bases). CDR1 and CDR2 from the germline V gene are ENHRY and SYGVKD. The CDR3 spans 15 residues. V lost 0 bases, J lost 4 bases, and 12 bases lay in between.

The CDR3 protein is CAWYSGGQETQYF. In DNA form, the CDR3 reads TGTGCCTGGTATTCGGGGGGACAAGAGACCCAGTACTTC. The V and J genes are TRBV30 and TRBJ2-5; TRBD2 agrees at 7 bases. Per germline, CDR1 GTSNPN and CDR2 SVGIG (reference sequence). The CDR3 has 13 residues. Germline trimming cut 5 bases from V and 2 bases from J; bases unmatched to any gene: 5.

The chain employs TRBV4-1 and TRBJ2-7; D is perhaps TRBD2 (7 bases). V was clipped by 2 bases and J by 0 bases, with 11 bases between them. CDR3 length: 15 residues. Per the germline V gene, CDR1 is MGHRA and CDR2 is YSYEKL. The CDR3 DNA is TGCGCCAGCAGCCAAAGGGAGGGGGGCTCCTACGAGCAGTACTTC. It codes for CASSQREGGSYEQYF.

J is TRBJ1-6 and V is TRBV6-1; D may be TRBD1 (5 bases). Germline V CDR1 and CDR2: MNHNS, SASEGT. This CDR3 contains 15 residues. V was clipped by 1 base and J by 8 bases, with 12 bases between them. CDR3 sequence: CASSEGEGIDSPLHF. CDR3 nucleotide sequence: TGTGCCAGCAGTGAAGGGGAGGGGATTGATTCACCCCTCCACTTT.

The chain uses TRBV6-6 and TRBJ2-7; the D gene is possibly TRBD2 (6 bases). The CDR3 has 11 residues. Trimming removed 7 bases from V and 7 bases from J, with 11 bases in between. The germline CDR1 and CDR2 sequences are MNHNY and SVGAGI (reference sequence). CDR3 sequence: CASNAAGEQYF. CDR3 in DNA: TGTGCCAGCAATGCGGCGGGGGAGCAGTACTTC.

The chain employs TRBV25-1 and TRBJ1-2; D gene ambiguous. This CDR3 has 12 residues. Germline V gene sequence: CDR1 MGHDK, CDR2 SYGVNS. V was clipped by 3 bases and J by 3 bases, with 5 bases between them. CDR3 in DNA: TGTGCCAGCAGTGATAGATACTATGGCTACACCTTC. The encoded protein is CASSDRYYGYTF.

The V gene is TRBV2, the J gene TRBJ2-7; D gene ambiguous. Germline assignment: CDR1 SNHLY and CDR2 FYNNEI. The CDR3 contains 11 residues. With 6 bases removed from V and 5 bases from J, the gap between germline ends came to 8 bases. The CDR3 protein is CASRWANEQYF. In DNA, the CDR3 is TGTGCCAGCAGATGGGCGAACGAGCAGTACTTC.

The chain uses TRBV19 and TRBJ2-2; weak D call: TRBD1 (6 bases). The ends were cut back, 3 bases at V and 0 bases at J, with 11 bases in the middle. The CDR3 has 16 residues. The germline V gene has CDR1 LNHDA and CDR2 SQIVND (reference sequence). The chain's CDR3 is CASSITGHSNTGELFF. The CDR3 DNA sequence: TGTGCCAGTAGTATTACAGGGCACTCGAACACCGGGGAGCTGTTTTTT.

V and J are TRBV11-2 and TRBJ1-1; D uncertain. The V gene lost 4 bases and the J gene lost 2 bases, with 11 bases spanning the gap. The germline gives CDR1 SGHAT, CDR2 FQNNGV. This CDR3 has 14 amino acids. In DNA form, the CDR3 reads TGTGCCAGCAGCTCGACAACCACTAACACTGAAGCTTTCTTT. It codes for CASSSTTTNTEAFF.

The rearrangement uses TRBV6-7 and TRBJ2-7; perhaps D is TRBD1 or TRBD2 (5 bases each). Being an ORF, TRBV6-7 has a function that is uncertain. This CDR3 has 13 residues. The V gene lost 10 bases and the J gene lost 2 bases, with 15 bases spanning the gap. The CDR3 DNA reads TGTGCCATCGAGGGGCCCCATCCCTACGAGCAGTACTTC. Residues: CAIEGPHPYEQYF.

This clone was seen a single time. The chain couples TRBV11-2 to TRBJ1-2; D may be TRBD1 (5 bases). This CDR3 is built from 19 residues. CDR1 is SGHAT, CDR2 FQNNGV, per germline. V was shortened by 1 base and J by 0 bases, with 21 bases between the two germline ends. Here the CDR3 DNA reads TGTGCCAGCAGCTTAGGTCGGTCGAAAGTTGGGGGAGCTAACTATGGCTACACCTTC. Its translation is CASSLGRSKVGGANYGYTF.

The chain couples TRBV9 to TRBJ1-3, with 7 nucleotides matching TRBD1. Germline trimming cut 3 bases from V and 4 bases from J; bases unmatched to any gene: 1. The CDR3 consists of 13 residues. Germline V gives CDR1 SGDLS, CDR2 YYNGEE. For the CDR3, the DNA is TGTGCCAGCAGCGCGACAGGGGGAAACACCATATATTTT. It is translated as CASSATGGNTIYF.

The V gene is TRBV11-2, the J gene TRBJ1-1; TRBD1 agrees at 7 bases. This CDR3 spans 19 amino acids. CDR1 SGHAT and CDR2 FQNNGV come from the germline V gene. V trimming: 1 base; J trimming: 1 base; junction bases outside the gene matches: 15. CDR3 sequence reads: CASSLGFRWEQGKNTEAFF. In DNA form, the CDR3 reads TGTGCCAGCAGCTTAGGTTTTCGATGGGAACAGGGGAAGAACACTGAAGCTTTCTTT.

This sequence joins TRBV7-9 and TRBJ1-1; TRBD1 agrees at 8 bases. The trim removed 5 bases at V and 4 bases at J, leaving 9 bases unmatched. There are 15 residues in the CDR3. CDR1 and CDR2 (germline): SEHNR, FQNEAQ (reference sequence). CDR3 in amino acids: CASSPLTGAGTEAFF. In DNA form, the CDR3 reads TGTGCCAGCAGCCCCTTGACAGGGGCAGGCACTGAAGCTTTCTTT. Together with reference TRBV7-9 and TRBJ1-1, the CDR3 gives the full variable domain: DTGVSQNPRHKITKRGQNVTFRCDPISEHNRLYWYRQTLGQGPEFLTYFQNEAQLEKSRLLSDRFSAERPKGSFSTLEIQRTEQGDSAMYLCASSPLTGAGTEAFFGQGTRLTVV.

This clone showed up just once. The chain is built from TRBV7-9 and TRBJ2-3; D tentatively fits TRBD1 or TRBD2 (6 bases each). This CDR3 comprises 14 residues. Germline V CDR1 and CDR2: SEHNR, FQNEAQ (reference sequence). V shed 5 bases and J shed 6 bases, with 15 bases lying between them. The CDR3, as DNA: TGTGCCAGCAGCCCATTAGGGGGGCGTGATACGCAGTATTTT. This sequence encodes CASSPLGGRDTQYF.

The gene calls are TRBV29-1 and TRBJ1-1; no clear D gene. CDR1 is SQVTM and CDR2 is ANQGSEA in the germline V gene. This CDR3 has 13 residues. The V and J ends lost 3 bases and 1 base respectively, with 9 bases between them. The DNA for the CDR3 is TGCAGCGTTGAGGGTCGGACGAACACTGAAGCTTTCTTT. This encodes CSVEGRTNTEAFF. Full variable domain (outside the CDR3, taken from reference TRBV29-1 and TRBJ1-1): SAVISQKPSRDICQRGTSLTIQCQVDSQVTMMFWYRQQPGQSLTLIATANQGSEATYESGFVIDKFPISRPNLTFSTLTVSNMSPEDSSIYLCSVEGRTNTEAFFGQGTRLTVV.

V usage is TRBV5-1 and J usage is TRBJ2-7, with D perhaps matching TRBD1 or TRBD2 (5 bases each). The CDR3 is 12 amino acids. CDR1 and CDR2 (germline): SGHRS, YFSETQ. V was shortened by 0 bases and J by 6 bases, with 7 bases between the two germline ends. The CDR3 DNA reads TGCGCCAGCAGCTTGGAGGGGAGCGAGCAGTACTTC. Encoded protein: CASSLEGSEQYF.

The rearrangement links TRBV12-5 to TRBJ1-2; D possibly corresponds to TRBD1 (5 bases). The ends were cut back, 0 bases at V and 1 base at J, with 18 bases in the middle. The germline CDR1 and CDR2 sequences are LGHNT and FRNRAP. The CDR3 length is 18 residues. CDR3 coding DNA: TGTGCTAGTGGTTTGGTTCCACGTATCCCGGACATTAACTATGGCTACACCTTC. It translates to CASGLVPRIPDINYGYTF.

This chain connects TRBV15 to TRBJ2-3; D perhaps matches TRBD2 (7 bases). The CDR3 contains 14 residues. Germline CDR1 reads LNHNV; CDR2 reads YYDKDF (reference sequence). Deletions cut 5 bases from V and 3 bases from J, with 12 bases between. The CDR3: CATSEGGATDTQYF. For the CDR3, the DNA is TGTGCCACCAGCGAGGGGGGGGCTACAGATACGCAGTATTTT.

V and J are TRBV29-1 and TRBJ2-1; D is unclear. Between the trimmed V and J ends, which lost 4 bases and 3 bases, there was a span of 4 bases. The CDR3 loop spans 11 amino acids. Per germline, CDR1 SQVTM and CDR2 ANQGSEA. CDR3: CSVADYNEQFF. CDR3 DNA sequence: TGCAGCGTTGCGGACTACAATGAGCAGTTCTTC.

V is TRBV5-1 and J is TRBJ1-1, with D tentatively TRBD1 (5 bases). Germline loops: CDR1 SGHRS, CDR2 YFSETQ. This CDR3 is built from 16 residues. The germline V and J ends were trimmed by 0 bases and 4 bases, with 16 bases remaining between them. CDR3 DNA sequence: TGCGCCAGCAGCTTGGACCTGAAGGGGTTCGCCACTGAAGCTTTCTTT. This encodes CASSLDLKGFATEAFF.

The chain couples TRBV11-2 to TRBJ2-1, with 8 bases aligning to TRBD1. The CDR3 is 15 residues long. V dropped 3 bases and J dropped 5; count of bases not matched to a gene: 6. Germline V gene sequence: CDR1 SGHAT, CDR2 FQNNGV. The CDR3 region is CASSFPGTGDNEQFF. CDR3 bases: TGTGCCAGCAGCTTCCCCGGGACAGGAGACAATGAGCAGTTCTTC.

This rearrangement joins TRBV7-9 to TRBJ1-6, with D unresolved. This CDR3 is built from 14 residues. Trimming took 3 bases from V and 6 from J, leaving 9 bases between them. Germline CDR1 SEHNR, CDR2 FQNEAQ (reference sequence). This CDR3 is CASSFGIFNSPLHF. The DNA for the CDR3 is TGTGCCAGCAGCTTCGGGATATTTAATTCACCCCTCCACTTT.

The table lists this clone with a count of one. V and J are TRBV19 and TRBJ1-1, with 8 positions matching TRBD1. J gave up 2 bases and V 9 bases, and 2 bases lay outside the gene matches. The CDR3 contains 12 residues. Germline V gene data show CDR1 as LNHDA and CDR2 as SQIVND (reference sequence). The DNA of the CDR3 is TGTGCCAGCGGACAGGGAAACACTGAAGCTTTCTTT. Translated, it gives CASGQGNTEAFF.

The chain uses TRBV4-1 and TRBJ1-1, with a weak D call TRBD1 (6 bases). Between the trimmed V and J ends, which lost 0 bases and 3 bases, there was a span of 17 bases. Germline CDR1 and CDR2: MGHRA and YSYEKL. The CDR3 is made up of 17 amino acids. Written as DNA, the CDR3 is TGCGCCAGCAGCCAAGAACAGGGCGTAGAATGGTACACTGAAGCTTTCTTT. Translated: CASSQEQGVEWYTEAFF.

This clone is a singleton in its sample. The chain couples TRBV28 to TRBJ2-7, with unresolved D. CDR3 size: 15 residues. CDR1 is MDHEN, CDR2 SYDVKM, per germline. V lost 5 bases and J 3 bases, leaving 17 bases between the germline ends. The CDR3 sequence: CASSDGRLQHYEQYF. CDR3 coding DNA: TGTGCCAGCAGTGACGGACGGCTACAACACTACGAGCAGTACTTC.

The chain has TRBV18 and TRBJ1-1, with a possible D match to TRBD1 (6 bases). The V end lost 4 bases, the J end lost 0 bases, and 12 bases lay between the germline ends. The CDR3 is 15 residues long. Germline values: CDR1 KGHSH, CDR2 LQKENI. CDR3 region: CASSRRTEMNTEAFF. In nucleotides, the CDR3 is TGTGCCAGCTCACGACGGACAGAAATGAACACTGAAGCTTTCTTT.